These T cell receptor beta chains were read from a single sample in a study of beta chain features in type 1 diabetes. Here immunoSEQ multiplex PCR was the method, and the copy in TCRdb shows in-frame clones only, minus some. The sample contains about 150,000 clones, 11% of which appear only once. Material: central memory CD4+ T cells from blood. These TCRs come from a man aged 18 to 29 in good health. Each CDR3 is given with its conserved first and last residue. D genes are given only for firm matches. Clone size, where shown, is once, few, many, or a class for clones that have expanded.

V gene	J gene	D gene	clone size	CDR3 DNA	CDR3 protein
TRBV7-2	TRBJ2-4	.	.	TGTGCCAGCAGCTTAGACCGGGGCGGGGCTAAAAACATTCAGTACTTC	CASSLDRGGAKNIQYF
TRBV28	TRBJ2-7	.	few	TGTGCCAGCAGTTTATTGATCTCCTACGAGCAGTACTTC	CASSLLISYEQYF
TRBV15	TRBJ2-3	.	.	TGTGCCACCAGCAGAGATCGGGCCAGACTCGGGACAGATACGCAGTATTTT	CATSRDRARLGTDTQYF
TRBV2	TRBJ1-4	TRBD1	few	TGTGCCAGCACCGCCGGACAGGGCCGGGGAGAAAAACTGTTTTTT	CASTAGQGRGEKLFF
TRBV6-6	TRBJ2-7	TRBD1	.	TGTGCCATCAGGGGGACAGGGGATGCAGCCTACGAGCAGTACTTC	CAIRGTGDAAYEQYF
TRBV2	TRBJ2-1	.	few	TGTGCCAGCAGTGAACAACAGGGAATCTACAATGAGCAGTTCTTC	CASSEQQGIYNEQFF
TRBV7-9	TRBJ2-1	TRBD2	.	TGTGCCAGCAGCATCTACCCTAGCGGCTCCTACAATGAGCAGTTCTTC	CASSIYPSGSYNEQFF
TRBV7-2	TRBJ2-1	TRBD2	few	TGTGCCAGCAGCTGGACTAGCGGGACCTACAATGAGCAGTTCTTC	CASSWTSGTYNEQFF
TRBV7-2	TRBJ1-1	.	.	TGTGCCAGCAGCTTAGCCCTAGGGGCTGTCGCTGAAGCTTTCTTT	CASSLALGAVAEAFF
TRBV9	TRBJ2-2	TRBD2	few	TGTGCCAGCAGCCGGGACTACCGGAACACCGGGGAGCTGTTTTTT	CASSRDYRNTGELFF
TRBV23-1	TRBJ1-2	.	many	TGCGCCAGCAGTCCCGCTATTGACTACACCTTC	CASSPAIDYTF
TRBV4-3	TRBJ2-2	.	.	TGCGCCAGCAGCCAAGCATACAACACCGGGGAGCTGTTTTTT	CASSQAYNTGELFF
TRBV7-2	TRBJ2-5	.	few	TGTGCCAGCAGCTTAGTGGAGACCCAGTACTTC	CASSLVETQYF
TRBV30	TRBJ1-2	.	.	TGTGCCTGGATTGCAGGGGCGAAGAGCTATGGCTACACCTTC	CAWIAGAKSYGYTF
TRBV2	TRBJ2-7	.	many	TGTGCCAGCAGTTTTCAGGGCACCGGCTACGAGCAGTACTTC	CASSFQGTGYEQYF
TRBV7-3	TRBJ2-2	TRBD1	few	TGTGCCAGCAGCGCCCGGACAGGGGGCCCCGGGGAGCTGTTTTTT	CASSARTGGPGELFF
TRBV2	TRBJ2-7	.	.	TGTGCCAGCAGTGACGGGGGCAGGACCCGCTCCTACGAGCAGTACTTC	CASSDGGRTRSYEQYF
TRBV4-3	TRBJ1-1	.	few	TGCGCCAGCAGCCCTTTCTATGGACGGACGAACACTGAAGCTTTCTTT	CASSPFYGRTNTEAFF
TRBV7-2	TRBJ2-1	TRBD2	.	TGTGCCAGCAGCTTATCTCCCGGGACTAGCAATGAGCAGTTCTTC	CASSLSPGTSNEQFF
TRBV11-1	TRBJ2-1	.	.	TGTGCCAGCAGGGGCGGCGGGTTCTCTGGCTCCTACAATGAGCAGTTCTTC	CASRGGGFSGSYNEQFF
TRBV29-1	TRBJ1-2	TRBD1	few	TGCAGCGTTGAAATCTATAGGGGGCCCCTGCGGGGCTACACCTTC	CSVEIYRGPLRGYTF
TRBV14	TRBJ2-5	.	few	TGTGCCAGCAGCCACCGGAAGAACTTGAGCCAGTACTTC	CASSHRKNLSQYF
TRBV30	TRBJ1-6	TRBD1	.	TGTGCCCGTAAGACAGGGTACGGAAATTCACCCCTCCACTTT	CARKTGYGNSPLHF
TRBV10-3	TRBJ2-2	.	.	TGTGCCATCAGTGCCCAGGGGACTGACGGGGAGCTGTTTTTT	CAISAQGTDGELFF
TRBV7-8	TRBJ2-4	.	.	TGTGCCAGCTCCACGGGGGTCAGCGACATTCAGTACTTC	CASSTGVSDIQYF
TRBV29-1	TRBJ2-7	TRBD1	few	TGCAGCGTTAGCGAACAGGGGCCCTACGAGCAGTACTTC	CSVSEQGPYEQYF
TRBV7-2	TRBJ1-5	TRBD1	.	TGTGCCAGCAGCGTCCGGGACAGGGGGCGTCTTGGGGATCAGCCCCAGCATTTT	CASSVRDRGRLGDQPQHF
TRBV7-2	TRBJ2-3	TRBD2	few	TGTGCCAGCAGCTTAGTACTAGCGGGTGCCGATACGCAGTATTTT	CASSLVLAGADTQYF
TRBV29-1	TRBJ2-1	TRBD2	few	TGCAGCGTTGAGACGACTAGCGGGAGGATTGAGCAGTTCTTC	CSVETTSGRIEQFF
TRBV29-1	TRBJ2-3	.	few	TGCAGCTCCGATCTCCGTGGGGGCACAGATACGCAGTATTTT	CSSDLRGGTDTQYF
TRBV11-2	TRBJ2-1	TRBD2	.	TGTGCCAGCAGGAGTAGCGGGGGGGCTAATGAGCAGTTCTTC	CASRSSGGANEQFF
TRBV6-5	TRBJ1-4	.	few	TGTGCCAGCAGTTATAGGGGACTGAGGGAAAAACTGTTTTTT	CASSYRGLREKLFF
TRBV4-1	TRBJ1-2	.	few	TGCGCCAGCAGCCAAGGGTATGGCTACACCTTC	CASSQGYGYTF
TRBV6-5	TRBJ1-4	.	few	TGTGCCAGCAAACTGCCGGGAGCCCCCAGCGAAAAACTGTTTTTT	CASKLPGAPSEKLFF
TRBV10-3	TRBJ2-5	.	.	TGTGCCATCAGTGAGGAGTACCAAGAGACCCAGTACTTC	CAISEEYQETQYF
TRBV19	TRBJ2-7	.	.	TGTGCCAGTAGAAAGGTGGGCATTGGGGAGCAGTACTTC	CASRKVGIGEQYF
TRBV9	TRBJ2-7	.	few	TGTGCCAGCAGCGTAGGTCCGGGGGTTGGACTTGACTACGAGCAGTACTTC	CASSVGPGVGLDYEQYF
TRBV28	TRBJ1-6	.	.	TGTGCCAGCAAAATGACAGCTAATAATTCACCCCTCCACTTT	CASKMTANNSPLHF
TRBV10-3	TRBJ1-5	.	.	TGTGCCATCGCCCAGGTCAATCAGCCCCAGCATTTT	CAIAQVNQPQHF
TRBV25-1	TRBJ2-4	.	.	TGTGCCAGCACCAGGGGGGGAGGAAACATTCAGTACTTC	CASTRGGGNIQYF
TRBV7-2	TRBJ2-7	.	few	TGTGCCAGCAGCCCAAATACCTACGAGCAGTACTTC	CASSPNTYEQYF
TRBV5-4	TRBJ2-4	TRBD1	few	TGTGCCAGCAGCGCGGACAGGGGGGGGAACATTCAGTACTTC	CASSADRGGNIQYF
TRBV29-1	TRBJ1-1	TRBD1	few	TGCAGCGTTCGACAGGGCGAAGCTTTCTTT	CSVRQGEAFF
TRBV15	TRBJ2-2	.	few	TGTGCCACCAGCAGAGCGGGGTACACCGGGGAGCTGTTTTTT	CATSRAGYTGELFF
TRBV28	TRBJ1-2	.	.	TGTGCCAGCAGTCCCGACTATGGCTACACCTTC	CASSPDYGYTF
TRBV28	TRBJ1-1	.	few	TGTGCCAGCAGTTTACCCCAGGGGATGGGCACTGAAGCTTTCTTT	CASSLPQGMGTEAFF
TRBV5-1	TRBJ2-1	TRBD2	.	TGCGCCAGCAGCCCGTTGACTAGCGGGAACTACAATGAGCAGTTCTTC	CASSPLTSGNYNEQFF
TRBV2	TRBJ2-5	TRBD1	.	TGTGCCAGCCGAAGGGACAGGACAGCAGAGACCCAGTACTTC	CASRRDRTAETQYF
TRBV18	TRBJ1-4	.	.	TGTGCCAGCTCACCACGAAAACAGGGTTTCAAGATCGAACTGTTTTTT	CASSPRKQGFKIELFF
TRBV9	TRBJ1-6	.	.	TGTGCCTCCAGGGCCGCCGGTAATTCACCCCTCCACTTT	CASRAAGNSPLHF
TRBV27	TRBJ1-6	TRBD1	.	TGTGCCAGCAGTAGGTCGACAGGGGGCGCAGGAAATTCACCCCTCCACTTT	CASSRSTGGAGNSPLHF
TRBV5-1	TRBJ2-3	.	few	TGCGCCAGCAGCTTGCCCGCGGATACGCAGTATTTT	CASSLPADTQYF